This T cell receptor (beta chain) was recovered during a study of blood T cell repertoires in COVID-19. In the source study's methods: It was from reference gene primer amplification that nucleated cell counts were estimated. Produced via immunoSEQ multiplex PCR; TCRdb's table is partial and in-frame only. V and J calls and clone size are those listed in that table; D and trimming were worked out from the DNA. The profile covers around 170,000 clones, with 85% to 90% appearing a single time and under 3.5% taken by the ten largest. V was pared by 8 bases and J by 2 bases, with 11 bases of the junction left unmatched. The CDR3 sequence is 17 residues long. Germline CDR1 is SGHRS and CDR2 is YFSETQ.

Sample: peripheral blood. The TCR sequence derives from a woman aged 25 to 39 with active or convalescent COVID-19. The chain is built from TRBV5-1 and TRBJ2-6; TRBD1 agrees at 9 bases. The CDR3 is CASQDRGRFPGANVLTF. The CDR3 region has the DNA TGCGCCAGTCAGGACAGGGGACGGTTCCCTGGGGCCAACGTCCTGACTTTC.